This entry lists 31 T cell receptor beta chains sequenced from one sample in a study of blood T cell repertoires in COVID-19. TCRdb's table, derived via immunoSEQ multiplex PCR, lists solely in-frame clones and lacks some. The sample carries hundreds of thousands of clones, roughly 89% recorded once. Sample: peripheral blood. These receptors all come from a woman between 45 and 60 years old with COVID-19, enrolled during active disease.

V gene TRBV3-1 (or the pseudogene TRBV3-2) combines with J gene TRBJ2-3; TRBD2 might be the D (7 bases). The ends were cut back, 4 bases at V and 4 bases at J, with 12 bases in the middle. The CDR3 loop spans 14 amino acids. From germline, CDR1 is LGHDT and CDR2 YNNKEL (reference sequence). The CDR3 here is CASSRGGGADTQYF. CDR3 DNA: TGTGCCAGCAGCCGTGGGGGGGGCGCAGATACGCAGTATTTT.

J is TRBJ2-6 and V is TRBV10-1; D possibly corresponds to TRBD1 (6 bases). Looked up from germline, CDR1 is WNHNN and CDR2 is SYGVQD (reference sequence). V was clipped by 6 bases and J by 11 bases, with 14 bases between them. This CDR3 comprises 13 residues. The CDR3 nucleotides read TGCGCCAGCAGCCCCGGGACACTTGACGTCCTGACTTTC. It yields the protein CASSPGTLDVLTF.

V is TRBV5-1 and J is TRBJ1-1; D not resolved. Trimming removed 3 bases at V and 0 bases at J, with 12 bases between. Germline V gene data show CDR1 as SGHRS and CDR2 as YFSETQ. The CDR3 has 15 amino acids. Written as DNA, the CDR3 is TGCGCCAGCAGCTCGAAACAGAGCCTGAACACTGAAGCTTTCTTT. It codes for CASSSKQSLNTEAFF.

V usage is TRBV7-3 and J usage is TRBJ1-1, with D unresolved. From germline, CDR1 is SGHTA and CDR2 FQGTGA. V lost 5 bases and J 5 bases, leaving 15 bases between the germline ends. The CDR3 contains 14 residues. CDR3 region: CASSPGGVRTEAFF. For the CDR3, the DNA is TGTGCCAGCAGCCCAGGCGGGGTGCGGACTGAAGCTTTCTTT.

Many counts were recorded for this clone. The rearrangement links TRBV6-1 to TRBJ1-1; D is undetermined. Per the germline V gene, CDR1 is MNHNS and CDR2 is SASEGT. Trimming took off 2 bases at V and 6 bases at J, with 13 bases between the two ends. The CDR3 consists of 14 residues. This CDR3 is CASSELDRRAEAFF. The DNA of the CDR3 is TGTGCCAGCAGTGAACTGGACCGGAGGGCTGAAGCTTTCTTT.

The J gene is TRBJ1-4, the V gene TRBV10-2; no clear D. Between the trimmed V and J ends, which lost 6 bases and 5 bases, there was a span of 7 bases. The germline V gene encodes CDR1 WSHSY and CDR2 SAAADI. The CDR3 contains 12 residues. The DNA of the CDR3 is TGCGCCAGCAGAGCTAGAAATGAAAAACTGTTTTTT. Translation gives CASRARNEKLFF.

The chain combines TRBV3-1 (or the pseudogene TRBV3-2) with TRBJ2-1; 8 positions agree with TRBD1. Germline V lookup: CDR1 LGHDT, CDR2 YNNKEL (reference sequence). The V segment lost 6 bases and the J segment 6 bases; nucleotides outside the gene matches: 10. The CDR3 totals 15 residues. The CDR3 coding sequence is TGTGCCAGCAGGCGCGGACAGGGAGCTGGCAATGAGCAGTTCTTC. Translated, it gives CASRRGQGAGNEQFF.

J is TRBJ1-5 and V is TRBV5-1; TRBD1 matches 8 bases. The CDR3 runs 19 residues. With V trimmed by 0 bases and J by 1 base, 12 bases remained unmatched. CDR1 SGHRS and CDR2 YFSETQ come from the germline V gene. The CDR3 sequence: CASSLVDRGQGMSNQPQHF. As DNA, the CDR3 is TGCGCCAGCAGCTTGGTCGACAGGGGACAAGGAATGAGCAATCAGCCCCAGCATTTT. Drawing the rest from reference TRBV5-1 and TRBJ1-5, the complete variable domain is KAGVTQTPRYLIKTRGQQVTLSCSPISGHRSVSWYQQTPGQGLQFLFEYFSETQRNKGNFPGRFSGRQFSNSRSEMNVSTLELGDSALYLCASSLVDRGQGMSNQPQHFGDGTRLSIL.

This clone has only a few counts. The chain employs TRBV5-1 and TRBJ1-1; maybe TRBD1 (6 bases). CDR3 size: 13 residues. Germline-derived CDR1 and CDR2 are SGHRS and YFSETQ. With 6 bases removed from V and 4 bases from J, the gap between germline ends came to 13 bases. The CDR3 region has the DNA TGCGCCAGCACCCCAGCAGGGGTCACTGAAGCTTTCTTT. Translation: CASTPAGVTEAFF.

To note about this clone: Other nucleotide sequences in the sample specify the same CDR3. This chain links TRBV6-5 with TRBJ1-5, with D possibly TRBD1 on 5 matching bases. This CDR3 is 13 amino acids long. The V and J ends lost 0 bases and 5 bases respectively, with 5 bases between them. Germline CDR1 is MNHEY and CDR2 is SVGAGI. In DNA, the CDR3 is TGTGCCAGCAGTTACTCGGGGCATCAGCCCCAGCATTTT. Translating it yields CASSYSGHQPQHF.

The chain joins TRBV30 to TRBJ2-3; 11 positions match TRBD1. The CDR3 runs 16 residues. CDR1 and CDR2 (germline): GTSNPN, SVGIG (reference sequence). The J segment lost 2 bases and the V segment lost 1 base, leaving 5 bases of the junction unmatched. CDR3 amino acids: CAWSGGTGGITDTQYF. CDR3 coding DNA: TGTGCCTGGAGTGGGGGGACAGGGGGAATCACAGATACGCAGTATTTT. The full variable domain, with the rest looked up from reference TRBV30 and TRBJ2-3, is SQTIHQWPATLVQPVGSPLSLECTVEGTSNPNLYWYRQAAGRGLQLLFYSVGIGQISSEVPQNLSASRPQDRQFILSSKKLLLSDSGFYLCAWSGGTGGITDTQYFGPGTRLTVL.

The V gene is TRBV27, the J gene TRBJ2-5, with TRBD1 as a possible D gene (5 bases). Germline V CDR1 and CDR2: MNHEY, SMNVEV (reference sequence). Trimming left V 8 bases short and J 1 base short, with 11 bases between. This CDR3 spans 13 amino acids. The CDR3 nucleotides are TGTGCCAGCCGGAGACAGCTCCAAGAGACCCAGTACTTC. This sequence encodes CASRRQLQETQYF.

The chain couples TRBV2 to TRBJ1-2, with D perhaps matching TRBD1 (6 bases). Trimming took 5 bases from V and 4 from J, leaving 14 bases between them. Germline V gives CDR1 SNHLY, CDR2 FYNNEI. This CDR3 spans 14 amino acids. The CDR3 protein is CASSPGRGLYGYTF. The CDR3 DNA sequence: TGTGCCAGCAGTCCCGGCAGGGGCCTCTATGGCTACACCTTC.

The CDR3 DNA reads TGTGCCACCAGCATGATAGGGGCCCCCTACAATGAGCAGTTCTTC. Its translation: CATSMIGAPYNEQFF. J is TRBJ2-1 and V is TRBV15; D possibly corresponds to TRBD1 (5 bases). V was clipped by 4 bases and J by 2 bases, with 12 bases between them. There are 15 residues in the CDR3. Per germline, CDR1 LNHNV and CDR2 YYDKDF (reference sequence).

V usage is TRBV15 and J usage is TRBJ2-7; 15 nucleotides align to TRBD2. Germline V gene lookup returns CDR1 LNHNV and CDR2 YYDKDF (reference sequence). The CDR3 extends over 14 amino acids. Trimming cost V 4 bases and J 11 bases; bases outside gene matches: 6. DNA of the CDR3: TGTGCCACCAGCACGGGACTAGCGGGGGGAGGAGAGTACTTC. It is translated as CATSTGLAGGGEYF.

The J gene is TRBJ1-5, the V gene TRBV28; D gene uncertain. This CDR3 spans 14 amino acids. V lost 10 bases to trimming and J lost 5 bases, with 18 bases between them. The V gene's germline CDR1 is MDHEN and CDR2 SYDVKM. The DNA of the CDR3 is TGTGCCACTACCCGAGAAGGCCTAGATCAGCCCCAGCATTTT. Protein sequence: CATTREGLDQPQHF.

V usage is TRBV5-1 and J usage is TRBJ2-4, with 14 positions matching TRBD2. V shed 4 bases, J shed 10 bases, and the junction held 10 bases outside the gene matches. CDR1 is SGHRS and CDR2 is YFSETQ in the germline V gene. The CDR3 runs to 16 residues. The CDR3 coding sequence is TGCGCCAGCAGCCCGGAGACTAGCGGGGGGGCCTGGATTCAGTACTTC. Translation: CASSPETSGGAWIQYF. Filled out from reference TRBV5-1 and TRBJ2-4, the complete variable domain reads KAGVTQTPRYLIKTRGQQVTLSCSPISGHRSVSWYQQTPGQGLQFLFEYFSETQRNKGNFPGRFSGRQFSNSRSEMNVSTLELGDSALYLCASSPETSGGAWIQYFGAGTRLSVL.

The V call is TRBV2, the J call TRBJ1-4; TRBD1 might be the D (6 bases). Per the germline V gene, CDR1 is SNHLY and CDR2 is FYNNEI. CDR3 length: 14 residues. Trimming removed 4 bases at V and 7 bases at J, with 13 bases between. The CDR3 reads CASSADRDSEKLFF. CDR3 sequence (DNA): TGTGCCAGCAGTGCGGACAGAGATAGTGAAAAACTGTTTTTT.

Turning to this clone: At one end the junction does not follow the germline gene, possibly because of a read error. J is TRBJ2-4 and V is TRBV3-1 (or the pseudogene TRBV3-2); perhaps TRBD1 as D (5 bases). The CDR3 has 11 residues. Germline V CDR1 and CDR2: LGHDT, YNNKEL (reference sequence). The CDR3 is CASSQDGAVGF. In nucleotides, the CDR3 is TGTGCCAGCAGCCAAGATGGGGCCGTAGGCTTC.

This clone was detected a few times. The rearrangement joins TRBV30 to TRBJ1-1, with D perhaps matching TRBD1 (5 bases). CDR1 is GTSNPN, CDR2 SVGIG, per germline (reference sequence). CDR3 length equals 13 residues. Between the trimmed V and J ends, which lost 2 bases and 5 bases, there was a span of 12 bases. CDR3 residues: CAWSTQSGTEAFF. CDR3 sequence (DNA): TGTGCCTGGAGTACCCAGTCAGGGACTGAAGCTTTCTTT.

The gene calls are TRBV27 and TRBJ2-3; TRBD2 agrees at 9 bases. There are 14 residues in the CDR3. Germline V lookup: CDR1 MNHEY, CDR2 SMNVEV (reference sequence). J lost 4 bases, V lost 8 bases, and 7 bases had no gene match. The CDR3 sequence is CASAQRGVSDTQYF. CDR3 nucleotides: TGTGCCAGCGCCCAGCGGGGGGTCTCAGATACGCAGTATTTT.

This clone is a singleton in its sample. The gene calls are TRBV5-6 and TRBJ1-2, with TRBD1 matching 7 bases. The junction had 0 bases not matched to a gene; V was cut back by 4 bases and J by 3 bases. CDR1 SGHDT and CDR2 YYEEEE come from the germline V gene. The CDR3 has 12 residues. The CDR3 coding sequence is TGTGCCAGCAGCCAGGGGGACTATGGCTACACCTTC. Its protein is CASSQGDYGYTF.

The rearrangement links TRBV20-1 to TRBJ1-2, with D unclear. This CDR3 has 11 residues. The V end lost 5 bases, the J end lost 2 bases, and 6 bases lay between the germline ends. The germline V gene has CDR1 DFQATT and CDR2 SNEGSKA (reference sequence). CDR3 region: CSAPGNYGYTF. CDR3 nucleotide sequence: TGCAGTGCTCCGGGGAACTATGGCTACACCTTC.

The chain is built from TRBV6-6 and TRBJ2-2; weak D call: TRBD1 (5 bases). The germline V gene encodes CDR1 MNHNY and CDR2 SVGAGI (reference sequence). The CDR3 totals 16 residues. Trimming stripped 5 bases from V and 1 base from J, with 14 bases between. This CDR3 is CASSPLVQVNTGELFF. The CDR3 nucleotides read TGTGCCAGCAGTCCCTTAGTACAGGTGAACACCGGGGAGCTGTTTTTT.

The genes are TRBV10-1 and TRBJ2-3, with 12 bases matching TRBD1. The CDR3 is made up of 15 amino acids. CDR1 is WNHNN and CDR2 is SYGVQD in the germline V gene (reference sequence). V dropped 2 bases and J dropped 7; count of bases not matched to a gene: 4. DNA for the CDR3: TGCGCCAGCAGTGAGGCGGGACAGGGGGCGAATACGCAGTATTTT. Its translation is CASSEAGQGANTQYF.

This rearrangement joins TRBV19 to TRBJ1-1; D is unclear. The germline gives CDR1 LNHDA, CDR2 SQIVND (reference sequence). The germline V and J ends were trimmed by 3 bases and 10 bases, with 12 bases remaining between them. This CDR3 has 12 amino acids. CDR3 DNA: TGTGCCAGTAGTATGTCTGCAGGAGGAGCTTTCTTT. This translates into CASSMSAGGAFF.

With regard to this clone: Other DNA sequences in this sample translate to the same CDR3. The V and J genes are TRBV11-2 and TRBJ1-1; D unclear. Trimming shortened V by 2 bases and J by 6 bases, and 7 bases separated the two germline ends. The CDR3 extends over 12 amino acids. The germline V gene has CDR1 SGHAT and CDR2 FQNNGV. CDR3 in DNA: TGTGCCAGCAGCTTAACCGGGTCTGAAGCTTTCTTT. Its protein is CASSLTGSEAFF.

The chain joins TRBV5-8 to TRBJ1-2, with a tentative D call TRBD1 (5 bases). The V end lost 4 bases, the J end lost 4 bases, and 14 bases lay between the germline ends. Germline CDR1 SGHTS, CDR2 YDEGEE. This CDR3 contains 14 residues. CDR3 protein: CASSKGLAVYGYTF. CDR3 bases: TGTGCCAGCAGCAAGGGACTAGCAGTCTATGGCTACACCTTC.

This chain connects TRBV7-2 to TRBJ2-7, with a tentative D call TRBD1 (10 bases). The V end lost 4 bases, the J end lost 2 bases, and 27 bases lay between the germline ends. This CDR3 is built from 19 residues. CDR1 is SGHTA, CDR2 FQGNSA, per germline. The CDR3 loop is CASSWTGTGEASGTYEQYF. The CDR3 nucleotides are TGTGCCAGCAGCTGGACCGGGACAGGGGAGGCTAGCGGGACCTACGAGCAGTACTTC.

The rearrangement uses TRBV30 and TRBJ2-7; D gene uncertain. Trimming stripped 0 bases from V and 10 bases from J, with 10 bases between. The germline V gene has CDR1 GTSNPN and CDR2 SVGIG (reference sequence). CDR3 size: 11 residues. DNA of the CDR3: TGTGCCTGGAGTGTAACACCCGCCCAGTACTTC. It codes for CAWSVTPAQYF.

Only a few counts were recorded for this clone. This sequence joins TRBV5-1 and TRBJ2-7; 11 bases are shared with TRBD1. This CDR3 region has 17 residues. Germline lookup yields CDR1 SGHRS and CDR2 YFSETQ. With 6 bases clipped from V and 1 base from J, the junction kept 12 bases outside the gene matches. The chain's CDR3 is CASKPGPDRGRSYEQYF. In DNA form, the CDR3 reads TGCGCCAGCAAACCCGGCCCGGACAGGGGGCGGTCCTACGAGCAGTACTTC.